The rows below give T cell receptor beta chains drawn from one sample of a study of blood T cell repertoires in COVID-19. The assay was immunoSEQ multiplex PCR, and TCRdb's table has in-frame clones only and misses some. The sample holds 120,000 or so clones, around 83% seen once. The sequencing input was peripheral blood. The receptors were sampled from a woman aged 45-60 years with acute or convalescent COVID-19. Each CDR3 is given with its conserved first and last residue. The D gene is left open where the match is weak. Expanded clones are given a class, and other clones once, few, many or no size at all.

>TRBV12-5|.|TRBD1|TRBJ1-2
CASGPPGDRYYGYTF
TGTGCTAGTGGACCACCAGGGGACAGATACTATGGCTACACCTTC
>TRBV29-1|.|.|TRBJ1-6
CSVECWGGTSPLHF
TGCAGCGTTGAATGTTGGGGGGGAACTTCACCCCTCCACTTT
>TRBV11-2|.|TRBD2|TRBJ2-1
CASSGRWGGAAYNEQFF
TGTGCCAGCAGCGGGCGTTGGGGAGGGGCGGCATACAATGAGCAGTTCTTC
>TRBV7-3|once|.|TRBJ2-6
CASSPLVGANVLTF
TGTGCCAGCAGCCCCCTCGTTGGGGCCAACGTCCTGACTTTC
>TRBV4-2|.|TRBD2|TRBJ2-3
CASSPGGGLAGVTDTQYF
TGTGCCAGCAGCCCCGGGGGAGGGTTAGCGGGGGTTACAGATACGCAGTATTTT
>TRBV4-2|once|.|TRBJ1-2
CASSSEGYGYTF
TGTGCCAGCAGCAGCGAGGGATATGGCTACACCTTC
>TRBV18|.|TRBD1|TRBJ1-1
CASSPGTGPNTEAFF
TGTGCCAGCTCACCCGGGACAGGGCCTAACACTGAAGCTTTCTTT
>TRBV2|.|TRBD1|TRBJ1-6
CASSGDRGNSPLHF
TGTGCCAGCAGTGGGGACAGGGGGAATTCACCCCTCCACTTT
>TRBV5-4|.|TRBD2|TRBJ2-7
CASSLRGGSYEQYF
TGTGCCAGCAGCTTACGGGGGGGCTCCTACGAGCAGTACTTC
>TRBV2|.|TRBD1|TRBJ1-5
CASNRQGSNQPQHF
TGTGCCAGCAATCGACAGGGTAGCAATCAGCCCCAGCATTTT
>TRBV28|.|TRBD1|TRBJ1-3
CASSHNRGPGNTIYF
TGTGCCAGCAGCCACAACAGGGGGCCTGGAAACACCATATATTTT
>TRBV24-1|.|.|TRBJ2-1
CATSDANNEQFF
TGTGCCACCAGTGATGCGAACAATGAGCAGTTCTTC
>TRBV24-1|.|.|TRBJ1-1
CATSDLNTEAFF
TGTGCCACCAGTGATCTCAACACTGAAGCTTTCTTT
>TRBV19|.|TRBD1|TRBJ1-1
CASSTGQGMGAFF
TGTGCCAGTAGTACAGGACAGGGGATGGGAGCTTTCTTT
>TRBV5-1|.|TRBD1|TRBJ2-1
CASSLDRDRGYNEQFF
TGCGCCAGCAGCTTGGACCGGGACAGGGGTTACAATGAGCAGTTCTTC
>TRBV19|.|.|TRBJ2-7
CASTEGSGSYEQYF
TGTGCCAGTACCGAAGGAAGCGGCTCCTACGAGCAGTACTTC
>TRBV9|.|.|TRBJ1-3
CASSVRQGNTIYF
TGTGCCAGCAGCGTACGACAAGGTAACACCATATATTTT
>TRBV7-9|.|TRBD2|TRBJ2-2
CASSWTSGGLLNTGELFF
TGTGCCAGCAGCTGGACTAGCGGGGGGCTACTGAACACCGGGGAGCTGTTTTTT
>TRBV30|.|.|TRBJ1-3
CAWSGVQGTGNTIYF
TGTGCCTGGAGTGGGGTCCAGGGGACTGGAAACACCATATATTTT
>TRBV12-3/TRBV12-4|.|TRBD1|TRBJ1-2
CASRQGFYGYTF
TGTGCCAGCAGACAGGGGTTCTATGGCTACACCTTC
>TRBV11-3|.|TRBD1|TRBJ2-2
CASSLGWGGTGNTGELFF
TGTGCCAGCAGCTTAGGTTGGGGCGGGACAGGGAACACCGGGGAGCTGTTTTTT
>TRBV11-2|.|.|TRBJ1-3
CASSLGGYGNTIYF
TGTGCCAGCAGCTTAGGAGGGTACGGAAACACCATATATTTT
>TRBV6-5|.|.|TRBJ2-7
CASSYLGQSYEQYF
TGTGCCAGCAGTTACTTAGGACAGAGCTACGAGCAGTACTTC
>TRBV5-6|.|.|TRBJ2-1
CASTPLRQTYNEQFF
TGTGCCAGCACCCCCCTGCGACAGACCTACAATGAGCAGTTCTTC
>TRBV2|.|.|TRBJ1-4
CASSLDRGLFF
TGTGCCAGCAGTCTCGACCGGGGGCTGTTTTTT
>TRBV5-1|.|.|TRBJ2-5
CASSLVGQPQETQYF
TGCGCCAGCAGCTTGGTTGGGCAGCCGCAAGAGACCCAGTACTTC
>TRBV10-3|.|.|TRBJ2-2
CAITSSPGELFF
TGTGCCATCACCAGTTCACCCGGGGAGCTGTTTTTT
>TRBV7-2|few|TRBD2|TRBJ2-7
CASSLRKGGAGGGYEQYF
TGTGCCAGCAGCTTGCGTAAAGGTGGGGCGGGGGGTGGCTACGAGCAGTACTTC
>TRBV7-8|few|.|TRBJ2-3
CASSSSDRGTQYF
TGTGCCAGCAGCTCTTCGGACCGGGGAACGCAGTATTTT
>TRBV7-9|once|.|TRBJ2-3
CASSLAGISRDTQYF
TGTGCCAGCAGCTTAGCGGGCATCAGCCGGGATACGCAGTATTTT
>TRBV6-5|.|TRBD1|TRBJ1-1
CASSDGHRGHTEAFF
TGTGCCAGCAGCGACGGTCACAGGGGGCACACTGAAGCTTTCTTT
>TRBV4-2|.|.|TRBJ2-6
CASSSFSSGANVLTF
TGTGCCAGCAGCAGTTTCAGCTCTGGGGCCAACGTCCTGACTTTC
>TRBV12-5|.|TRBD1|TRBJ2-2
CASQGQYTGELFF
TGTGCTAGTCAGGGACAGTACACCGGGGAGCTGTTTTTT
>TRBV6-5|.|.|TRBJ2-2
CASSRDTNTGELFF
TGTGCCAGCAGTCGGGACACCAACACCGGGGAGCTGTTTTTT
>TRBV7-9|.|.|TRBJ2-2
CASSFGLFTGELFF
TGTGCCAGCAGCTTTGGACTGTTCACTGGGGAGCTGTTTTTT
>TRBV7-9|.|TRBD1|TRBJ1-6
CASSSTGQGNSPLHF
TGTGCCAGCAGCTCGACGGGACAGGGAAATTCACCCCTCCACTTT
>TRBV5-4|.|TRBD2|TRBJ2-1
CASSETSGTYNEQFF
TGTGCCAGCAGCGAAACTAGCGGGACTTACAATGAGCAGTTCTTC
>TRBV24-1|.|.|TRBJ2-2
CATSTGNAGELFF
TGTGCCACCAGCACAGGGAATGCCGGGGAGCTGTTTTTT
>TRBV3-1/TRBV3-2|.|.|TRBJ2-3
CASSLRSASTDTQYF
TGTGCCAGCAGCCTGCGGAGTGCTAGCACAGATACGCAGTATTTT
>TRBV5-8|.|.|TRBJ1-5
CASSSGQKVNQPQHF
TGTGCCAGCAGCTCCGGACAGAAAGTCAATCAGCCCCAGCATTTT
>TRBV11-3|.|TRBD1|TRBJ2-7
CASSLGQGADEQYF
TGTGCCAGCAGCTTAGGCCAGGGGGCGGACGAGCAGTACTTC
>TRBV19|.|.|TRBJ1-2
CASTVKSGDNYGYTF
TGTGCCAGTACGGTTAAATCGGGGGACAACTATGGCTACACCTTC
>TRBV12-3/TRBV12-4|.|.|TRBJ2-3
CASNHRDTQYF
TGTGCCAGCAATCATAGAGATACGCAGTATTTT
>TRBV7-9|once|.|TRBJ2-7
CASSRGTDEQYF
TGTGCCAGCAGCCGGGGGACCGACGAGCAGTACTTC
>TRBV2|.|TRBD1|TRBJ1-5
CAGGQTGDQPQHF
TGTGCCGGCGGGCAGACAGGGGATCAGCCCCAGCATTTT
>TRBV19|.|TRBD1|TRBJ1-2
CASSRSSGTGSSSNYGYTF
TGTGCCAGTAGCCGCTCCAGTGGGACAGGGTCGTCATCTAACTATGGCTACACCTTC
>TRBV6-4|.|TRBD1|TRBJ2-1
CASSDSTGGRDEQFF
TGTGCCAGCAGTGACTCGACAGGGGGCAGGGATGAGCAGTTCTTC
>TRBV7-3|.|TRBD2|TRBJ2-2
CASSLIGGTSTGELFF
TGTGCCAGCAGCTTAATCGGGGGGACGAGTACCGGGGAGCTGTTTTTT
>TRBV5-1|.|TRBD1|TRBJ2-1
CASSKGQFKQGNEQFF
TGCGCCAGCAGCAAGGGACAGTTCAAACAAGGGAATGAGCAGTTCTTC
>TRBV4-2|.|TRBD2|TRBJ2-7
CASSQGTSGGAKLYEQYF
TGTGCCAGCAGCCAAGGGACTAGCGGGGGAGCTAAACTCTACGAGCAGTACTTC
>TRBV13|.|TRBD1|TRBJ1-4
CASSFRQGTTEKLFF
TGTGCCAGCAGCTTCAGACAGGGGACGACGGAAAAACTGTTTTTT
>TRBV30|.|.|TRBJ1-2
CAWNLRDNYRGYTF
TGTGCCTGGAATCTCCGGGACAACTACCGCGGCTACACCTTC
>TRBV9|.|TRBD2|TRBJ2-7
CASGGGLAVYEQYF
TGTGCCAGCGGCGGCGGACTAGCGGTGTACGAGCAGTACTTC